The T cell receptor (beta chain) described here comes from a study of T cell responses to AZD1222 COVID-19 vaccine. Overall study results and limits: Increased Spike-specific TCR breadth and depth were observed after two AZD1222 doses. Females outnumbered males among donors, who were mostly white British; clonal diversity was possibly underestimated.

The CDR3 runs to 11 residues. CDR1 is MNHEY and CDR2 is SVGAGI in the germline V gene. The assay was immunoSEQ multiplex PCR, and TCRdb's table has in-frame clones only and misses some. The table has 100,000 to 110,000 clones, about 90% seen once. Note on this clone: Its specificity is not known.

Material: peripheral blood, obtained on day 0 of AZD1222 vaccination. The J gene is TRBJ2-1, the V gene TRBV6-5; a weak D match, TRBD2 (5 bases). The TCR comes from an adult in good health. The CDR3 sequence: CAVSGYNEQFF. The CDR3, as DNA: TGTGCAGTCTCGGGGTACAATGAGCAGTTCTTC.